Listed here is a single T cell receptor beta chain. Its target is not known. A v3.0 immunoSEQ assay was performed at survey level. TCRdb's table, derived via immunoSEQ multiplex PCR, lists solely in-frame clones and lacks some. The sample yields 30,000 or so clones, 95% to 98% seen once. The CDR3 spans 17 residues. The entry originates in a study of long-term antiretroviral therapy in people with HIV. Overall study: Collection of the earliest samples took place about a decade ahead of the 2015 immediate-ART recommendation.

Study-wide results and limits: Before ART, certain clones expanded, and these dominated the repertoire at all time points. Post-ART diversity increased but stayed below transplant donor controls.

The V call is TRBV21-1, the J call TRBJ2-1; the D call in the table, TRBD2, was not verified against the DNA. TRBV21-1 is termed a pseudogene. Material: unsorted PBMCs, obtained 7.6 years after starting antiretroviral therapy. The clonotype comes from a man in his thirties or forties with HIV. CDR3 nucleotide sequence: TGTGCCAGCAGCAAGAGTACGGCGCGGGGGGGAGGCAATGAGCAGTTCTTC. Protein product: CASSKSTARGGGNEQFF.